Presented here are 13 T cell receptor beta chains from one specimen sequenced in a study of cytomegalovirus exposure and HLA in healthy donors. Primers for the PCR totalled 60 Vbeta and 13 Jbeta. Only in-frame clones appear in the TCRdb table, and some are missing; sequencing was by immunoSEQ multiplex PCR. The sample has around 170,000 clones, about 80% seen once. Material for sequencing was PBMCs. All receptors come from a man in his forties in good health and CMV-seronegative.

V is TRBV19 and J is TRBJ2-3, with TRBD2 as a possible D gene (6 bases). From germline, CDR1 is LNHDA and CDR2 SQIVND (reference sequence). The CDR3 has 13 amino acids. V was shortened by 7 bases and J by 2 bases, with 10 bases between the two germline ends. The CDR3 protein is CASNRRDTDTQYF. The CDR3 bases are TGTGCCAGTAATCGGCGGGACACAGATACGCAGTATTTT.

The chain couples TRBV5-1 to TRBJ2-3, with 7 bases fitting TRBD2. V lost 4 bases and J lost 4; bases outside the gene matches: 9. The V gene's germline CDR1 is SGHRS and CDR2 YFSETQ. The CDR3 is 15 residues long. The CDR3 protein is CASSLWGGSADTQYF. The CDR3 DNA follows: TGCGCCAGCAGCCTCTGGGGGGGGTCCGCAGATACGCAGTATTTT.

Note on this clone: At one boundary the junction diverges from the germline segment, which might be a read error. CDR3 protein: CASRMGIGGANGLTF. In nucleotides, the CDR3 is TGTGCCAGCAGGATGGGGATAGGTGGGGCCAACGGCCTGACTTTC. The rearrangement uses TRBV2 and TRBJ2-6; TRBD1 is a possible D gene (5 bases). The CDR3 contains 15 residues. CDR1 is SNHLY, CDR2 FYNNEI, per germline.

The rearrangement links TRBV6-5 to TRBJ2-7; the D is unclear. There are 14 residues in the CDR3. Trimming took 0 bases from V and 2 from J, leaving 8 bases between them. Per the germline V gene, CDR1 is MNHEY and CDR2 is SVGAGI. The CDR3 reads CASSYSAVPYEQYF. The CDR3, as DNA: TGTGCCAGCAGTTACTCCGCAGTTCCCTACGAGCAGTACTTC.

V and J are TRBV2 and TRBJ1-1, with 9 positions matching TRBD1. The CDR3 is 17 residues long. Germline V gives CDR1 SNHLY, CDR2 FYNNEI. The junction had 14 bases not matched to a gene; V was cut back by 7 bases and J by 2 bases. The CDR3 bases are TGTGCCAGCACCTTGGGGACAGGGCGCCGTATCAACACTGAAGCTTTCTTT. This gives the protein CASTLGTGRRINTEAFF.

In DNA, the CDR3 is TGTGCCATCAGGTCAGGGGGAGAGACTGAAGCTTTCTTT. Amino acid sequence: CAIRSGGETEAFF. This sequence joins TRBV10-3 and TRBJ1-1, with 7 bases matching TRBD1. J gave up 5 bases and V 6 bases, and 6 bases lay outside the gene matches. From germline, CDR1 is ENHRY and CDR2 SYGVKD. CDR3 length equals 13 residues.

V gene TRBV4-2 combines with J gene TRBJ2-7, with D perhaps matching TRBD1 (6 bases). From germline, CDR1 is LGHNA and CDR2 YNFKEQ. Trimming removed 6 bases at V and 5 bases at J, with 11 bases between. This CDR3 contains 12 residues. The CDR3 loop is CASSMNRDEQYF. CDR3 sequence (DNA): TGTGCCAGCAGTATGAACAGGGACGAGCAGTACTTC.

CDR3 region: CASSTGRGNTEAFF. CDR3 bases: TGTGCCAGCAGTACTGGGAGGGGGAACACTGAAGCTTTCTTT. The chain recombines TRBV6-1 with TRBJ1-1; the D gene is possibly TRBD1 (5 bases). The V end lost 5 bases, the J end lost 1 base, and 11 bases lay between the germline ends. Germline values: CDR1 MNHNS, CDR2 SASEGT. This CDR3 comprises 14 residues.

The V call is TRBV18, the J call TRBJ2-1, with 8 positions matching TRBD1. The CDR3 length is 17 residues. CDR1 is KGHSH and CDR2 is LQKENI in the germline V gene. The J segment lost 4 bases and the V segment lost 2 bases, leaving 10 bases of the junction unmatched. DNA for the CDR3: TGTGCCAGCTCACCAGATTTCAGGACAGGGTTTTACAATGAGCAGTTCTTC. Amino acids: CASSPDFRTGFYNEQFF.

This clone was found once. The chain uses TRBV7-6 and TRBJ1-3, with a tentative D call TRBD1 (5 bases). Trimming removed 1 base from V and 8 bases from J, with 12 bases in between. Looked up from germline, CDR1 is SGHVS and CDR2 is FNYEAQ. The CDR3 is 14 amino acids. The CDR3 DNA sequence: TGTGCCAGCAGCTTAGGGGGCCAGGCGTACACCATATATTTT. Its translation: CASSLGGQAYTIYF.

This chain uses TRBV11-2 with TRBJ2-3, with D maybe TRBD1 (5 bases). The CDR3 covers 16 residues. V lost 3 bases to trimming and J lost 0 bases, with 13 bases between them. Germline assignment: CDR1 SGHAT and CDR2 FQNNGV. The CDR3 bases are TGTGCCAGCAGCTTTCAATCTGGGGCTAGCACAGATACGCAGTATTTT. It translates to CASSFQSGASTDTQYF.

In regard to this clone: The junction shows a germline mismatch at one end, possibly a read error. This rearrangement joins TRBV7-9 to TRBJ2-2; D remains unclear. The CDR3 consists of 15 residues. Germline V gene data show CDR1 as SEHNR and CDR2 as FQNEAQ (reference sequence). The CDR3 loop is CSSSPSGFGTGELFF. The CDR3, as DNA: TGTTCCAGCAGCCCTTCCGGGTTTGGAACCGGGGAGCTGTTTTTT.

The chain employs TRBV6-5 and TRBJ2-3; weak D call: TRBD2 (5 bases). The CDR3 length is 15 residues. Germline CDR1 and CDR2: MNHEY and SVGAGI. Trimming took 5 bases from V and 4 from J, leaving 16 bases between them. The CDR3 spells CASSGRRVVADTQYF. The CDR3 DNA reads as TGTGCCAGCAGTGGTCGGCGGGTCGTCGCAGATACGCAGTATTTT.